Listed here is a single T cell receptor beta chain. These data are taken from a study of blood T cell repertoires in COVID-19. Study summary: Samples taken during acute and convalescent COVID-19 were collected in the United States, Italy and Spain. T cells, B-cell-depleted T cells, or PBMCs provided the cDNA or gDNA that served as material.

In the original analysis: The authors estimated nucleated cell counts from reference gene primer amplification. TCRdb's copy holds only in-frame clones and misses some; the assay was immunoSEQ multiplex PCR. V and J calls and clone size come straight from that table; D and trimming were deduced from the DNA. The sample includes some 180,000 clones, 90% of them seen just once. Germline assignment: CDR1 SGHAT and CDR2 FQNNGV. V lost 3 bases and J lost 7, with 7 bases in between. CDR3 size: 12 residues. The chain has TRBV11-2 and TRBJ2-4; D is possibly TRBD2 (5 bases). Specimen: peripheral blood. This TCR came from a man between 50 and 59 years old with acute or convalescent COVID-19. The CDR3 DNA reads as TGTGCCAGCAGCTTCCGCGGGAACATTCAGTACTTC. This gives the protein CASSFRGNIQYF.